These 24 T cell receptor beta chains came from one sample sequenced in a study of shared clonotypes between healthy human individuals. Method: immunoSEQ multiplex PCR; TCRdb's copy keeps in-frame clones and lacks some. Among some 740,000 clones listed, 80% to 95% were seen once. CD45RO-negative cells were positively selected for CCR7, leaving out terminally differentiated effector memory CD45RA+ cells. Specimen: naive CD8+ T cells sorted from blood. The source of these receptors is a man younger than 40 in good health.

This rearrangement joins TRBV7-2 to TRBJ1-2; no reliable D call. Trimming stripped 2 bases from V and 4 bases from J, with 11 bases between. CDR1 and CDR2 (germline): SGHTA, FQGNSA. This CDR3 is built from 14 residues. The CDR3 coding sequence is TGTGCCAGCAGCTTAATCACTCTTGGCTATGGCTACACCTTC. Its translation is CASSLITLGYGYTF.

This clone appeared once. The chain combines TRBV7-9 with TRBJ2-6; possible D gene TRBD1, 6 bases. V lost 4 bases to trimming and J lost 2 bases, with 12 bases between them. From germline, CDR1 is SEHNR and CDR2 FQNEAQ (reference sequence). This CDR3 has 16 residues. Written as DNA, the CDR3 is TGTGCCAGCAGCTCAAACAGGGTCGCTGGGGCCAACGTCCTGACTTTC. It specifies CASSSNRVAGANVLTF.

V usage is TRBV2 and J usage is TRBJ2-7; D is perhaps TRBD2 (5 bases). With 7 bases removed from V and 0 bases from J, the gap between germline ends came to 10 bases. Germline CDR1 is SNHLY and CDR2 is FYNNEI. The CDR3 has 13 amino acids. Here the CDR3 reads CASTGISSYEQYF. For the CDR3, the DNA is TGTGCCAGCACCGGGATCAGCTCCTACGAGCAGTACTTC.

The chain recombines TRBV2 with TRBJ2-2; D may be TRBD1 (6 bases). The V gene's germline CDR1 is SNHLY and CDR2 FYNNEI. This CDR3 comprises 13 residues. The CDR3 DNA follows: TGTGGGGCAGGGGCCGCGAACACCGGGGAGCTGTTTTTT. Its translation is CGAGAANTGELFF.

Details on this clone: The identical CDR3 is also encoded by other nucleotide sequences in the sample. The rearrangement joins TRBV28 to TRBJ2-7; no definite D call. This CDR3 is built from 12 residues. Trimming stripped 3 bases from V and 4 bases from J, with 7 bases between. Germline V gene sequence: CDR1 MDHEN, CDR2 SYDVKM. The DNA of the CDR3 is TGTGCCAGCAGTTTCGCGGATTACGAGCAGTACTTC. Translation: CASSFADYEQYF.

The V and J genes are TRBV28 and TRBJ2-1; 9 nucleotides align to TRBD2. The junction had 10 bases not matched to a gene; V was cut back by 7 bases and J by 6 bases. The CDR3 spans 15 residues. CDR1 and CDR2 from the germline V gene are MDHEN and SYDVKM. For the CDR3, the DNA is TGTGCCAGCACCCCCTTAGCGGGAGTTTCCAATGAGCAGTTCTTC. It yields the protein CASTPLAGVSNEQFF.

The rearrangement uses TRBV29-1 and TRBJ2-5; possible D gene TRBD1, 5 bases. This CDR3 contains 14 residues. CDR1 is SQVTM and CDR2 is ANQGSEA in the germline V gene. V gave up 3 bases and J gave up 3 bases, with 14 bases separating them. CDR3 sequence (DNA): TGCAGCGTTGAGCTGACGGCACAGGAAGAGACCCAGTACTTC. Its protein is CSVELTAQEETQYF.

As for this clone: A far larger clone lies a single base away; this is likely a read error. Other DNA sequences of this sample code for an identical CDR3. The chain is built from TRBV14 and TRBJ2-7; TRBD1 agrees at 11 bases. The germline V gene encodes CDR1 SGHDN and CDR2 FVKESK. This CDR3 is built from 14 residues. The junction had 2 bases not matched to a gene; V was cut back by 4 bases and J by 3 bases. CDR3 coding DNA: TGTGCCAGCAGCCCCGGGACAGGGGGCTACGAGCAGTACTTC. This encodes CASSPGTGGYEQYF.

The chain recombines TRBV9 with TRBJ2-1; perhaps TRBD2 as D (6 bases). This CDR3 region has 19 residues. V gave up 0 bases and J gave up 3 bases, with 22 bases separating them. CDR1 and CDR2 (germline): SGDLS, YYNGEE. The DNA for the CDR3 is TGTGCCAGCAGCGTAGAATCTTGGGGGAGCGGGCGGAACTACAATGAGCAGTTCTTC. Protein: CASSVESWGSGRNYNEQFF.

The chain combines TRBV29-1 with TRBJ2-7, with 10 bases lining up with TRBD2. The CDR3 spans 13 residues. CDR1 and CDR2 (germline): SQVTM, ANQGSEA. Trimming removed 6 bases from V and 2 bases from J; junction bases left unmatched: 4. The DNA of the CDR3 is TGCAGCGTGGTCGGGACTAGCGCCTACGAGCAGTACTTC. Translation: CSVVGTSAYEQYF.

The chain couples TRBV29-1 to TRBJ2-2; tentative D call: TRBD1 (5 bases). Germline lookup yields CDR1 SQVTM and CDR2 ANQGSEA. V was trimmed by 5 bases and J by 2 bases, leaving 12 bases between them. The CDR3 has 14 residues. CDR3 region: CSVFAWGNTGELFF. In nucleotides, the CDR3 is TGCAGCGTTTTTGCTTGGGGCAACACCGGGGAGCTGTTTTTT.

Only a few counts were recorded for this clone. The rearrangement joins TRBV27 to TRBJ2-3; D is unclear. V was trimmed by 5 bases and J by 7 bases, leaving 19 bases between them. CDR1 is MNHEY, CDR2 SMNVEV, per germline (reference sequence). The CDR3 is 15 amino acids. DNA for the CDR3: TGTGCCAGCAGTGTTCTAACGACCAATCTTAATACGCAGTATTTT. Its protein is CASSVLTTNLNTQYF.

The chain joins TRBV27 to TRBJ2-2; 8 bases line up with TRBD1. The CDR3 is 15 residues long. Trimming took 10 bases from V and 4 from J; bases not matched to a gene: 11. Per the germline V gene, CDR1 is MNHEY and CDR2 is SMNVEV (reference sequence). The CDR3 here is CATSQYTGGTGELFF. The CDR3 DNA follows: TGTGCCACCAGCCAGTACACAGGGGGCACCGGGGAGCTGTTTTTT.

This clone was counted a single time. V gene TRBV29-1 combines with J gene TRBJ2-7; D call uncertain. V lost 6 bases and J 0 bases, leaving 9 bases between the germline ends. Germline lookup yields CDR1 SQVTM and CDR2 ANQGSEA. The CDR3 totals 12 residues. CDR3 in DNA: TGCAGCGTAGGGTGGAGCTCCTACGAGCAGTACTTC. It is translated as CSVGWSSYEQYF.

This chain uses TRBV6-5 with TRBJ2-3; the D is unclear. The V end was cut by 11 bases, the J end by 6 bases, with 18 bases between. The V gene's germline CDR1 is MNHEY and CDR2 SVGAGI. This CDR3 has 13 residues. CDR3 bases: TGTGCCGCGACTGAGGCTAACACGGATACGCAGTATTTT. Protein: CAATEANTDTQYF.

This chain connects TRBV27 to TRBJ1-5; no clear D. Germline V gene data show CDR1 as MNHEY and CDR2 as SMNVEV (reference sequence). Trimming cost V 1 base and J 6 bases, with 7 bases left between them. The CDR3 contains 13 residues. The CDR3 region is CASSLFGSQPQHF. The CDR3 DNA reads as TGTGCCAGCAGTTTATTCGGGAGTCAGCCCCAGCATTTT.

In nucleotides, the CDR3 is TGTGCCAGCAGCCCTGGAAACACCATATATTTT. Residues: CASSPGNTIYF. J is TRBJ1-3 and V is TRBV28; D remains ambiguous. V was cut by 6 bases and J by 2 bases, with 2 bases left in between. The CDR3 loop spans 11 amino acids. Germline V lookup: CDR1 MDHEN, CDR2 SYDVKM.

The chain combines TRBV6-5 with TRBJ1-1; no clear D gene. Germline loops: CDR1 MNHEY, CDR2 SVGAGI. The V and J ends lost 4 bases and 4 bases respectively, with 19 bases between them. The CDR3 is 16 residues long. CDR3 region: CASSSAVPTSGTEAFF. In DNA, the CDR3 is TGTGCCAGCAGTTCCGCGGTCCCCACATCAGGCACTGAAGCTTTCTTT.

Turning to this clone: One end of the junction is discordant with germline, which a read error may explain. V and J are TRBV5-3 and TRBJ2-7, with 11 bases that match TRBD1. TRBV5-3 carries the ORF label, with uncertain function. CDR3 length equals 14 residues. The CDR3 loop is CASSSGTGGYEQYF. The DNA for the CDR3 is TGTGCCAGCAGCTCCGGGACAGGGGGTTACGAGCAGTACTTC.

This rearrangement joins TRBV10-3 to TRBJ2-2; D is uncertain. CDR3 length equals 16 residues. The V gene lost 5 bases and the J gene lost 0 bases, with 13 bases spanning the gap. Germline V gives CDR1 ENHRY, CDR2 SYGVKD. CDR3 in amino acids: CAISPSGQTNTGELFF. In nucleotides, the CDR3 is TGTGCCATCAGTCCGTCTGGTCAGACGAACACCGGGGAGCTGTTTTTT.

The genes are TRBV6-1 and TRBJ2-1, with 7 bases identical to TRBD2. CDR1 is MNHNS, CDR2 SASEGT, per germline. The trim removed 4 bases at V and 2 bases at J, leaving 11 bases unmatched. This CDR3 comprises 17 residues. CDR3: CASSGLASGFPYNEQFF. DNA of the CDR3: TGTGCCAGCAGTGGCTTGGCTAGCGGCTTTCCCTACAATGAGCAGTTCTTC.

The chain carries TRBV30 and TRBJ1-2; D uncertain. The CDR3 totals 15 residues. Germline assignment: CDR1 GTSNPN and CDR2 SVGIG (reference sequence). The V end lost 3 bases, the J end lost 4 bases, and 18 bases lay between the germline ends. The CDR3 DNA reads TGTGCCTGGAGCGGAACCGGGCGTCCGGGCTATGGCTACACCTTC. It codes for CAWSGTGRPGYGYTF.

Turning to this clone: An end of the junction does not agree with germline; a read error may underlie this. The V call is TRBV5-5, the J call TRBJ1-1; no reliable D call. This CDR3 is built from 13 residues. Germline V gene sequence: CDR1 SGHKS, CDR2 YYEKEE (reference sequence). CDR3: CASSFDLNTKAFF. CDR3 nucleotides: TGTGCCAGCAGTTTCGACTTGAACACTAAAGCTTTCTTT.

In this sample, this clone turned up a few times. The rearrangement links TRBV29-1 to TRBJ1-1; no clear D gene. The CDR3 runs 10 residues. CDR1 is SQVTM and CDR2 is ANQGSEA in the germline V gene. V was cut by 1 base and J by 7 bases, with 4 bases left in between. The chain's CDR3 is CSVEGNEAFF. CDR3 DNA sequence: TGCAGCGTTGAAGGGAATGAAGCTTTCTTT. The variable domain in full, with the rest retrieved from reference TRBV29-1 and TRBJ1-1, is SAVISQKPSRDICQRGTSLTIQCQVDSQVTMMFWYRQQPGQSLTLIATANQGSEATYESGFVIDKFPISRPNLTFSTLTVSNMSPEDSSIYLCSVEGNEAFFGQGTRLTVV.